This T cell receptor (beta chain) was sequenced during a study of T-cell memory formation after mild COVID-19. The overall study: Among the donors, TCR clusters were largely specific to each donor. Points from the study as a whole: The authors did not confirm SARS-CoV-2 specificity of second-wave clones peaking day 37. The study found balanced CD4/CD8 in clones contracting day 15 to 85 and a CD4+ lean in later expanders. Most CD4+ clones that shrank were in CM and EM, while CD8+ ones turned up in EMRA.

Concerning this clonotype: No antigen is known for it.

A single record per CDR3 protein comes from TCRdb applying MiXCR to the 5' RACE reads. Of a few hundred thousand distinct CDR3 sequences listed, around 15% were seen once; the top ten hold approximately 23%. The source is a young man who had mild COVID-19 (a few samples of this study predate the infection). Cell type and time point are not known. What was sequenced was PBMCs or a T cell subset sorted from them (not recorded which).

The CDR3 loop reads CASSFLGETYEQYF. In DNA form, the CDR3 reads TGTGCCAGCAGCTTCCTAGGGGAGACCTACGAGCAGTACTTC. The V and J genes are TRBV7-9 and TRBJ2-7, with D possibly called TRBD1 or TRBD2 (5 bases each). Germline V CDR1 and CDR2: SEHNR, FQNEAQ (reference sequence). The V end lost 3 bases, the J end lost 2 bases, and 11 bases lay between the germline ends. This CDR3 spans 14 amino acids.